One TCR beta chain is described in this entry. This may arise from a read error, as a much more abundant clone is one base away. The sample is drawn from a study of molecular identifiers for immune sequencing clone quantification. The CDR3 length is 15 residues. Germline V gives CDR1 PRHDT, CDR2 FYEKMQ (reference sequence). TCRdb independently ran MiXCR on the PCR reads; one entry per CDR3 protein. The sample comprises some 580,000 distinct CDR3 sequences, about 25% of which are singletons, and approximately 0.75% rests with the top ten. Material for sequencing was naive CD8+ T cells from blood, with Jurkat cell RNA spiked in. Subset described: FACS-sorted CD8+CD4-CCR7+CD45RA+ naive T cells. V usage is TRBV13 and J usage is TRBJ2-5; possibly TRBD1 for D (6 bases). The sequence came from a human donor in good health. Some libraries in this study had Jurkat cell RNA spiked in. The DNA of the CDR3 is TGTGCCAGCAGCTTAAGGTCAGGGGTTTTGGAGAGCCAGTACTTC. Its translation is CASSLRSGVLESQYF.